Presented here are 29 T cell receptor beta chains from one specimen sequenced in a study of blood T cell repertoires in COVID-19. Profiling relied on immunoSEQ multiplex PCR, and the TCRdb table lists in-frame clones only, not all of them. This table has some 190,000 clones, approximately 80% appearing once. Sequencing was performed on peripheral blood. The receptors originated from a woman of 80 years or more with COVID-19, enrolled during active disease.

The J gene is TRBJ2-2, the V gene TRBV19, with D possibly matching TRBD1 (6 bases). The CDR3 contains 14 residues. The V and J ends lost 9 bases and 0 bases respectively, with 11 bases between them. The germline gives CDR1 LNHDA, CDR2 SQIVND (reference sequence). The CDR3 nucleotides read TGTGCCAGCGGGACATCTCCGAACACCGGGGAGCTGTTTTTT. Its translation is CASGTSPNTGELFF.

The chain employs TRBV15 and TRBJ2-7; a possible D gene is TRBD2 (5 bases). Looked up from germline, CDR1 is LNHNV and CDR2 is YYDKDF (reference sequence). With 0 bases removed from V and 6 bases from J, the gap between germline ends came to 18 bases. There are 16 residues in the CDR3. The CDR3 sequence is CATSREIRIALSEQYF. The DNA of the CDR3 is TGTGCCACCAGCAGAGAGATCAGAATAGCGCTATCCGAGCAGTACTTC.

The chain combines TRBV18 with TRBJ2-2; D possibly corresponds to TRBD1 (6 bases). V was trimmed by 2 bases and J by 5 bases, leaving 15 bases between them. The CDR3 is 16 residues long. The germline V gene encodes CDR1 KGHSH and CDR2 LQKENI. The CDR3 DNA reads TGTGCCAGCTCACCAGCCCAGGGGCGCAGTACCGGGGAGCTGTTTTTT. Protein: CASSPAQGRSTGELFF.

The chain recombines TRBV2 with TRBJ1-4; D is undetermined. V shed 7 bases and J shed 7 bases, with 16 bases lying between them. CDR3 length: 14 residues. Germline CDR1 reads SNHLY; CDR2 reads FYNNEI. The CDR3 loop reads CASTRYPSSEKLFF. For the CDR3, the DNA is TGTGCCAGCACTCGATACCCCAGTTCTGAAAAACTGTTTTTT.

The J gene is TRBJ1-3, the V gene TRBV28; TRBD1 agrees at 9 bases. The CDR3 contains 17 residues. Germline CDR1 MDHEN, CDR2 SYDVKM. The ends lost 7 bases at V and 1 base at J; junction bases unmatched: 11. CDR3 region: CASIGTGNRLSGNTIYF. CDR3 nucleotide sequence: TGTGCCAGCATTGGGACAGGGAATAGGCTTTCTGGAAACACCATATATTTT.

V usage is TRBV20-1 and J usage is TRBJ2-3, with D possibly TRBD2 on 5 matching bases. The length of the CDR3 is 16 residues. Per germline, CDR1 DFQATT and CDR2 SNEGSKA (reference sequence). The V end was cut by 3 bases, the J end by 2 bases, with 18 bases between. In DNA form, the CDR3 reads TGCAGTGCTAGTTTGGGGAGTGGTGCAAACACAGATACGCAGTATTTT. It translates to CSASLGSGANTDTQYF.

This clone was counted once. The chain couples TRBV6-6 to TRBJ1-5, with D possibly TRBD1 on 5 matching bases. With 6 bases removed from V and 5 bases from J, the gap between germline ends came to 35 bases. Looked up from germline, CDR1 is MNHNY and CDR2 is SVGAGI (reference sequence). The CDR3 sequence is 21 residues long. The chain's CDR3 is CASSRRKVAPGRGLAYQPQHF. CDR3 nucleotides: TGTGCCAGCAGCCGTAGAAAAGTCGCCCCCGGAAGGGGACTAGCCTATCAGCCCCAGCATTTT.

This chain links TRBV7-8 with TRBJ2-5, with D unresolved. V gave up 3 bases and J gave up 5 bases, with 7 bases separating them. The germline gives CDR1 SGHVS, CDR2 FQNEAQ. The CDR3 is 12 residues long. CDR3 sequence: CASSFSFETQYF. As DNA, the CDR3 is TGTGCCAGCAGCTTTTCTTTTGAGACCCAGTACTTC.

V and J are TRBV10-3 and TRBJ2-7; TRBD1 matches 8 bases. The CDR3 loop spans 13 amino acids. V lost 11 bases to trimming and J lost 2 bases; unmatched junction nucleotides: 8. In germline, CDR1 is ENHRY, CDR2 SYGVKD. The CDR3 sequence is CAHADRGPYEQYF. The CDR3 DNA follows: TGTGCCCACGCTGACAGGGGCCCCTACGAGCAGTACTTC.

The chain recombines TRBV24-1 with TRBJ2-1; D is ambiguous. CDR3 length: 14 residues. The germline V gene has CDR1 KGHDR and CDR2 SFDVKD. Trimming cost V 2 bases and J 8 bases, with 12 bases left between them. The CDR3 reads CATSDSPRFDEQFF. In DNA, the CDR3 is TGTGCCACCAGTGATTCTCCTCGTTTCGATGAGCAGTTCTTC.

The chain employs TRBV3-1 (or the pseudogene TRBV3-2) and TRBJ2-2; weak D call: TRBD2 (6 bases). Germline V gene data show CDR1 as LGHDT and CDR2 as YNNKEL (reference sequence). V was pared by 3 bases and J by 5 bases, with 13 bases between. The CDR3 has 15 residues. The CDR3 region has the DNA TGTGCCAGCAGCCATCCGCCGGGGGTGACCGGGGAGCTGTTTTTT. Its protein is CASSHPPGVTGELFF.

Only one count was recorded for this clone. V gene TRBV7-8 combines with J gene TRBJ2-1; TRBD1 matches at 7 bases. Unmatched junction bases numbered 30, after V lost 5 bases and J lost 8 bases. The germline V gene has CDR1 SGHVS and CDR2 FQNEAQ. The CDR3 loop spans 21 amino acids. This chain's CDR3 is CASSLFRSTSQGSQFGDEQFF. Written as DNA, the CDR3 is TGTGCCAGCAGCCTATTTAGGTCCACTTCACAGGGGTCTCAGTTCGGCGATGAGCAGTTCTTC.

The rearrangement joins TRBV18 to TRBJ1-6; D uncertain. Trimming stripped 3 bases from V and 2 bases from J, with 14 bases between. From germline, CDR1 is KGHSH and CDR2 LQKENI. The CDR3 consists of 17 residues. CDR3 in DNA: TGTGCCAGCTCACCGGAAGAGGGAATCGCCTATAATTCACCCCTCCACTTT. Amino acids: CASSPEEGIAYNSPLHF.

This clone was counted many times. The chain carries TRBV27 and TRBJ2-7, with 7 bases aligning to TRBD1. The V and J ends lost 3 bases and 5 bases, in that order; junction bases with no gene match: 10. The CDR3 loop spans 15 amino acids. CDR1 MNHEY and CDR2 SMNVEV come from the germline V gene (reference sequence). In DNA form, the CDR3 reads TGTGCCAGCAGTTTCCACAGGGGCCCTAAGGACGAGCAGTACTTC. Protein: CASSFHRGPKDEQYF.

This chain joins TRBV6-5 and TRBJ1-2; D might be TRBD1 (5 bases). There are 13 residues in the CDR3. Germline V gene lookup returns CDR1 MNHEY and CDR2 SVGAGI. V lost 6 bases to trimming and J lost 3 bases, with 11 bases between them. CDR3 amino acids: CASRPREDYGYTF. In DNA, the CDR3 is TGTGCCAGCAGACCCAGGGAGGACTATGGCTACACCTTC.

The chain combines TRBV5-5 with TRBJ2-3; D is uncertain. The CDR3 is 14 amino acids. Trimming removed 0 bases from V and 1 base from J, with 6 bases in between. The germline CDR1 and CDR2 sequences are SGHKS and YYEKEE (reference sequence). CDR3 nucleotides: TGTGCCAGCAGCTTGGCTGCGGGCACAGATACGCAGTATTTT. Amino acids: CASSLAAGTDTQYF.

This clone occurred a few times. This chain joins TRBV20-1 and TRBJ1-5, with a weak D call TRBD1 (5 bases). Germline V gene lookup returns CDR1 DFQATT and CDR2 SNEGSKA (reference sequence). The length of the CDR3 is 14 residues. Trimming took 3 bases from V and 0 from J, leaving 9 bases between them. CDR3 region: CSASKGLSNQPQHF. CDR3 sequence (DNA): TGCAGTGCTAGTAAGGGGCTTAGCAATCAGCCCCAGCATTTT.

The genes are TRBV6-5 and TRBJ2-1; 10 bases line up with TRBD2. The CDR3 totals 14 residues. CDR1 MNHEY and CDR2 SVGAGI come from the germline V gene. After removal of 6 bases from V and 10 bases from J, the junction contained 9 bases not matched to a gene. CDR3 amino acids: CASRSLAGAQEQFF. The CDR3, as DNA: TGTGCCAGCAGGAGTCTAGCGGGGGCCCAAGAGCAGTTCTTC.

The chain joins TRBV3-1 (or the pseudogene TRBV3-2) to TRBJ2-3, with a possible D match to TRBD2 (6 bases). Germline CDR1 and CDR2: LGHDT and YNNKEL (reference sequence). Trimming took off 1 base at V and 5 bases at J, with 13 bases between the two ends. This CDR3 is 15 amino acids long. The CDR3 sequence: CASSQGLVGGDTQYF. The CDR3 nucleotides read TGTGCCAGCAGCCAAGGACTAGTGGGGGGAGATACGCAGTATTTT.

The CDR3 here is CASSGRTRQETQYF. For the CDR3, the DNA is TGTGCCAGCAGTGGCAGGACTAGACAAGAGACCCAGTACTTC. This chain joins TRBV2 and TRBJ2-5; 7 bases fit TRBD2. CDR3 length equals 14 residues. V gave up 4 bases and J gave up 2 bases; unmatched junction bases: 4. The germline gives CDR1 SNHLY, CDR2 FYNNEI.

The chain couples TRBV5-1 to TRBJ1-2; no reliable D call. Germline V lookup: CDR1 SGHRS, CDR2 YFSETQ. V shed 0 bases and J shed 7 bases, with 13 bases lying between them. CDR3 size: 14 residues. CDR3 in amino acids: CASSLDPRGRGYTF. CDR3 sequence (DNA): TGCGCCAGCAGCTTGGACCCTCGAGGGCGTGGCTACACCTTC.

A few counts support this clone. Here the CDR3 reads CAISESNQGNGQPQHF. The CDR3 region has the DNA TGTGCCATCAGTGAGTCGAACCAGGGGAACGGTCAGCCCCAGCATTTT. The chain combines TRBV10-3 with TRBJ1-5; TRBD1 is a possible D gene (6 bases). The CDR3 spans 16 residues. Trimming removed 0 bases from V and 6 bases from J, with 15 bases in between. Germline V gene data show CDR1 as ENHRY and CDR2 as SYGVKD.

J is TRBJ1-1 and V is TRBV9; 9 bases line up with TRBD1. J gave up 1 base and V 3 bases, and 4 bases lay outside the gene matches. The germline V gene has CDR1 SGDLS and CDR2 YYNGEE. This CDR3 region has 15 residues. This CDR3 is CASSGTDRGNTEAFF. The CDR3 DNA sequence: TGTGCCAGCAGCGGAACGGACAGGGGGAACACTGAAGCTTTCTTT.

The V and J genes are TRBV5-1 and TRBJ2-7; 9 bases agree with TRBD2. The CDR3 contains 14 residues. Trimming cost V 5 bases and J 1 base; bases outside gene matches: 4. The V gene's germline CDR1 is SGHRS and CDR2 YFSETQ. The CDR3 DNA follows: TGCGCCAGCAGAGTACTAGCGGGTTCCTACGAGCAGTACTTC. Protein sequence: CASRVLAGSYEQYF.

V and J are TRBV5-6 and TRBJ2-7; D perhaps matches TRBD2 (6 bases). The CDR3 loop spans 15 amino acids. Germline CDR1 is SGHDT and CDR2 is YYEEEE. Trimming took off 0 bases at V and 3 bases at J, with 13 bases between the two ends. Written as DNA, the CDR3 is TGTGCCAGCAGCTTGGGTCGGGGGAGGTACTACGAGCAGTACTTC. Its translation is CASSLGRGRYYEQYF. Together with reference TRBV5-6 and TRBJ2-7, the CDR3 gives the full variable domain: DAGVTQSPTHLIKTRGQQVTLRCSPKSGHDTVSWYQQALGQGPQFIFQYYEEEERQRGNFPDRFSGHQFPNYSSELNVNALLLGDSALYLCASSLGRGRYYEQYFGPGTRLTVT.

V and J are TRBV4-2 and TRBJ1-4, with TRBD1 as a possible D gene (5 bases). Trimming removed 1 base at V and 1 base at J, with 10 bases between. Germline CDR1 and CDR2: LGHNA and YNFKEQ. This CDR3 is built from 16 residues. The CDR3 sequence is CASSQVPGGTNEKLFF. The CDR3, as DNA: TGTGCCAGCAGCCAAGTGCCCGGGGGAACTAATGAAAAACTGTTTTTT.

The rearrangement joins TRBV28 to TRBJ1-5; 7 bases align to TRBD1. From germline, CDR1 is MDHEN and CDR2 SYDVKM. V was pared by 4 bases and J by 9 bases, with 15 bases of the junction left unmatched. This CDR3 region has 16 residues. CDR3 in amino acids: CASSSSGQGVPVPQHF. The CDR3 DNA reads TGTGCCAGCAGTTCCAGTGGGCAGGGGGTTCCGGTGCCCCAGCATTTT.

The J gene is TRBJ1-3, the V gene TRBV9; D possibly corresponds to TRBD1 (6 bases). CDR1 is SGDLS, CDR2 YYNGEE, per germline. This CDR3 region has 16 residues. Trimming removed 4 bases from V and 4 bases from J, with 18 bases in between. The CDR3 region is CASSIGGARSGNTIYF. The DNA for the CDR3 is TGTGCCAGCAGCATCGGGGGGGCTCGATCCGGAAACACCATATATTTT.

The chain couples TRBV23-1 to TRBJ1-2, with a tentative D call TRBD1 (6 bases). TRBV23-1 belongs to the ORF category, with a function that is uncertain. The CDR3 extends over 16 amino acids. V dropped 1 base and J dropped 4 bases, with 16 bases sitting between them. CDR3 protein: CASSQLHRKQGYGYTF. In nucleotides, the CDR3 is TGCGCCAGCAGTCAATTACACCGAAAACAGGGCTATGGCTACACCTTC.